These 32 T cell receptor beta chains originate from one sample sequenced in a study of T cell repertoires in cytomegalovirus infection. TCRdb re-derived calls from the reads in MiXCR, one entry per CDR3 protein. The table shows under 130,000 distinct CDR3 sequences, with approximately 45% occurring only once. No antigen is known for these receptors. The specimen was CD8+ T cells from cultured PBMCs, collected from culture after CMV antigen stimulation. Receptor source: a human donor in good health (CMV status not recorded). Some clones in this sample may be carry-over from other donors' samples.

The chain joins TRBV20-1 to TRBJ2-7; 10 bases fit TRBD2. V dropped 4 bases and J dropped 1; count of bases not matched to a gene: 13. Germline loops: CDR1 DFQATT, CDR2 SNEGSKA (reference sequence). The CDR3 is 17 residues long. The CDR3 region is CSATSGGLAARSYEQYF. DNA of the CDR3: TGCAGTGCTACCAGTGGTGGACTAGCGGCCAGATCCTACGAGCAGTACTTC.

This clonotype has only a few counts. This chain connects TRBV3-1 to TRBJ2-2; no firm D call. CDR3 length equals 18 residues. The germline V and J ends were trimmed by 0 bases and 2 bases, with 16 bases remaining between them. Germline loops: CDR1 LGHDT, CDR2 YNNKEL (reference sequence). CDR3 sequence reads: CASSQEVSSWVNTGELFF. The CDR3 DNA sequence: TGTGCCAGCAGCCAAGAGGTTTCTTCGTGGGTAAACACCGGGGAGCTGTTTTTT.

This clonotype was seen a handful of times. The rearrangement links TRBV12-3 or TRBV12-4 to TRBJ2-7, with D tentatively TRBD2 (6 bases). The V end was cut by 6 bases, the J end by 0 bases, with 9 bases between. The CDR3 has 13 residues. CDR3 nucleotide sequence: TGTGCCAGCAGACGGGAGAGCTCCTACGAGCAGTACTTC. It translates to CASRRESSYEQYF.

This rearrangement joins TRBV7-2 to TRBJ2-2; 7 bases match TRBD1. Germline CDR1 SGHTA, CDR2 FQGNSA. Unmatched junction bases numbered 6, after V lost 1 base and J lost 4 bases. The CDR3 length is 16 residues. The CDR3 loop is CASSLVVGQSTGELFF. The CDR3 coding sequence is TGTGCCAGCAGCTTAGTAGTGGGACAGAGCACCGGGGAGCTGTTTTTT.

This clonotype was seen more than once but under ten times. The rearrangement joins TRBV7-9 to TRBJ1-4; D is unresolved. CDR1 is SEHNR, CDR2 FQNEAQ, per germline (reference sequence). The CDR3 is 15 residues long. V was pared by 5 bases and J by 1 base, with 11 bases between. The CDR3 nucleotides read TGTGCCAGCAGCCGACCCGTAGGAACTAATGAAAAACTGTTTTTT. Translating it yields CASSRPVGTNEKLFF.

V gene TRBV18 combines with J gene TRBJ1-6; D might be TRBD1 (5 bases). Trimming stripped 3 bases from V and 0 bases from J, with 9 bases between. The CDR3 extends over 16 amino acids. The germline V gene encodes CDR1 KGHSH and CDR2 LQKENI. The CDR3 bases are TGTGCCAGCTCACCCGCCGGGGCCTCCTATAATTCACCCCTCCACTTT. Translating gives CASSPAGASYNSPLHF. The variable domain in full, completed from reference TRBV18 and TRBJ1-6, reads NAGVMQNPRHLVRRRGQEARLRCSPMKGHSHVYWYRQLPEEGLKFMVYLQKENIIDESGMPKERFSAEFPKEGPSILRIQQVVRGDSAAYFCASSPAGASYNSPLHFGNGTRLTVT.

The CDR3 reads CASMGNTEAFF. The CDR3 DNA sequence: TGTGCCAGCATGGGGAACACTGAAGCTTTCTTT. The chain joins TRBV6-1 to TRBJ1-1; no clear D gene. The germline V and J ends were trimmed by 7 bases and 1 base, with 4 bases remaining between them. This CDR3 comprises 11 residues. The germline CDR1 and CDR2 sequences are MNHNS and SASEGT.

The chain uses TRBV2 and TRBJ2-7; D gene unclear. V lost 3 bases and J 3 bases, leaving 9 bases between the germline ends. This CDR3 is built from 13 residues. CDR1 is SNHLY, CDR2 FYNNEI, per germline. The CDR3 nucleotides read TGTGCCAGCAGTGAGGCAGTCTTCTACGAGCAGTACTTC. It is translated as CASSEAVFYEQYF.

The J gene is TRBJ2-3, the V gene TRBV12-3 or TRBV12-4; 8 bases line up with TRBD2. This CDR3 spans 20 amino acids. The V gene end was trimmed by 3 bases and the J gene end by 0 bases; junction bases not matched to a gene: 17. The CDR3, as DNA: TGTGCCAGCAGTTTTTCGCTTGGTAGCGGGGAACCTTCTAGCACAGATACGCAGTATTTT. Translated: CASSFSLGSGEPSSTDTQYF.

The rearrangement uses TRBV2 and TRBJ1-2, with a tentative D call TRBD1 (5 bases). The CDR3 sequence is 16 residues long. Looked up from germline, CDR1 is SNHLY and CDR2 is FYNNEI. V gave up 6 bases and J gave up 4 bases, with 21 bases separating them. The CDR3 spells CASSPLGEGNLYGYTF. The CDR3 DNA follows: TGTGCCAGCAGCCCCCTCGGGGAGGGGAATCTCTATGGCTACACCTTC.

J is TRBJ2-5 and V is TRBV12-3 or TRBV12-4; perhaps TRBD1 as D (5 bases). V was trimmed by 3 bases and J by 5 bases, leaving 16 bases between them. The length of the CDR3 is 15 residues. The CDR3 DNA is TGTGCCAGCAGTTTTTACAGGAACTCTAAGGAGACCCAGTACTTC. As protein: CASSFYRNSKETQYF.

The CDR3 coding sequence is TGTGCCAGCAGTGATCCCAGGCAGGGGTCGAACACTGAAGCTTTCTTT. Translated, it gives CASSDPRQGSNTEAFF. The V and J genes are TRBV2 and TRBJ1-1; a possible D gene is TRBD1 (6 bases). The V end was cut by 3 bases, the J end by 1 base, with 15 bases between. The CDR3 consists of 16 residues. Germline CDR1 SNHLY, CDR2 FYNNEI.

This chain joins TRBV6-2 or TRBV6-3 and TRBJ2-2; no clear D gene. Germline loops: CDR1 MNHEY, CDR2 SVGEGT. The CDR3 runs to 12 residues. With 6 bases removed from V and 7 bases from J, the gap between germline ends came to 9 bases. This chain's CDR3 is CASSLVLGELFF. The CDR3 DNA reads as TGTGCCAGCAGCTTGGTTCTCGGGGAGCTGTTTTTT.

This clonotype has only a few counts. This chain uses TRBV10-3 with TRBJ2-1; tentatively, D is TRBD1 (6 bases). The V gene's germline CDR1 is ENHRY and CDR2 SYGVKD. V was clipped by 4 bases and J by 1 base, with 8 bases between them. The CDR3 extends over 14 amino acids. The CDR3 here is CAISVQGSYNEQFF. CDR3 DNA: TGTGCCATCAGTGTGCAGGGGTCCTACAATGAGCAGTTCTTC.

In its sample, this clonotype was seen a few times. The J gene is TRBJ1-5, the V gene TRBV7-2; no firm D call. The CDR3 is 16 residues long. In germline, CDR1 is SGHTA, CDR2 FQGNSA. The V end lost 5 bases, the J end lost 2 bases, and 16 bases lay between the germline ends. The CDR3 loop is CASSPVVGFGNQPQHF. CDR3 sequence (DNA): TGTGCCAGCAGCCCAGTTGTGGGGTTCGGCAATCAGCCCCAGCATTTT.

This clonotype was recorded many times. The V and J genes are TRBV12-3 or TRBV12-4 and TRBJ1-1, with 8 bases fitting TRBD1. The junction had 2 bases not matched to a gene; V was cut back by 3 bases and J by 5 bases. The CDR3 covers 13 residues. The DNA for the CDR3 is TGTGCCAGCAGTTTGGGGGACAGGACTGAAGCTTTCTTT. Its translation: CASSLGDRTEAFF.

A few counts support this clonotype. CDR3 nucleotide sequence: TGTGCCATCAGTGACCTCGGACAGGGTACCTACGAGCAGTACTTC. Translated, it gives CAISDLGQGTYEQYF. This chain links TRBV10-3 with TRBJ2-7; 8 bases align to TRBD1. The CDR3 has 15 residues. The germline CDR1 and CDR2 sequences are ENHRY and SYGVKD. The V gene end was trimmed by 3 bases and the J gene end by 2 bases; junction bases not matched to a gene: 6.

This rearrangement joins TRBV2 to TRBJ2-7, with 7 bases identical to TRBD1. The ends lost 3 bases at V and 0 bases at J; junction bases unmatched: 5. The CDR3 runs 15 residues. CDR1 is SNHLY, CDR2 FYNNEI, per germline. The CDR3 reads CASSDYWDSSYEQYF. DNA for the CDR3: TGTGCCAGCAGTGATTATTGGGACAGCTCCTACGAGCAGTACTTC.

The CDR3, as DNA: TGTGCCAGCAGGACCCCCCGGGAGGGAGCTTTCTTT. Translating it yields CASRTPREGAFF. The chain uses TRBV12-3 or TRBV12-4 and TRBJ1-1; D not resolved. Trimming removed 6 bases from V and 10 bases from J, with 15 bases in between. The CDR3 loop spans 12 amino acids.

This clonotype was seen ten or more times. The rearrangement joins TRBV28 to TRBJ2-1; weak D call: TRBD1 (5 bases). Germline V gives CDR1 MDHEN, CDR2 SYDVKM. Trimming pared 6 bases from V and 4 bases from J, leaving 13 bases between. The CDR3 covers 14 residues. The CDR3 here is CASRGAQGYNEQFF. CDR3 in DNA: TGTGCCAGCAGGGGTGCCCAGGGATACAATGAGCAGTTCTTC.

CDR3 loop: CSARDEGEGMGNQPQHF. The CDR3 nucleotides are TGCAGTGCCCGGGATGAGGGCGAAGGTATGGGCAATCAGCCCCAGCATTTT. The V gene is TRBV20-1, the J gene TRBJ1-5; D not certain. With 6 bases removed from V and 2 bases from J, the gap between germline ends came to 23 bases. CDR3 length: 17 amino acids. Germline lookup yields CDR1 DFQATT and CDR2 SNEGSKA (reference sequence).

V is TRBV7-2 and J is TRBJ2-5; D may match TRBD1 or TRBD2 (5 bases each). CDR1 is SGHTA and CDR2 is FQGNSA in the germline V gene. Trimming pared 4 bases from V and 0 bases from J, leaving 9 bases between. The CDR3 is 14 amino acids. The DNA for the CDR3 is TGTGCCAGCAGCTCGGGACGCTACCAAGAGACCCAGTACTTC. This translates into CASSSGRYQETQYF.

The chain has TRBV29-1 and TRBJ2-3; D is possibly TRBD1 (6 bases). Germline V CDR1 and CDR2: SQVTM, ANQGSEA. The CDR3 totals 13 residues. Trimming left V 7 bases short and J 3 bases short, with 14 bases between. The CDR3 DNA reads as TGCAGCGGACTACAGGGATCAACAGATACGCAGTATTTT. Its protein is CSGLQGSTDTQYF.

The chain employs TRBV2 and TRBJ2-7; D is ambiguous. The CDR3 runs 13 residues. Trimming removed 7 bases from V and 2 bases from J, with 12 bases in between. Germline CDR1 and CDR2: SNHLY and FYNNEI. The CDR3 is CASTYSFTYEQYF. The CDR3 coding sequence is TGTGCCAGCACGTATAGCTTTACCTACGAGCAGTACTTC.

The chain has TRBV7-8 and TRBJ2-7; 7 nucleotides align to TRBD2. The CDR3 contains 18 residues. CDR1 and CDR2 (germline): SGHVS, FQNEAQ. V gave up 6 bases and J gave up 1 base; unmatched junction bases: 18. The CDR3 DNA is TGTGCCAGCAGTCCCCCGGGGGGAGGGGCCGTCAAATCCTACGAGCAGTACTTC. Translating it yields CASSPPGGGAVKSYEQYF.

The genes are TRBV7-2 and TRBJ2-7; 7 nucleotides align to TRBD2. The CDR3 extends over 14 amino acids. The J segment lost 6 bases and the V segment lost 2 bases, leaving 7 bases of the junction unmatched. CDR1 is SGHTA and CDR2 is FQGNSA in the germline V gene. The CDR3 DNA sequence: TGTGCCAGCAGCTTATCGGGGGGTGGGAGCGAGCAGTACTTC. This sequence encodes CASSLSGGGSEQYF.

This clonotype has just a few counts. This chain links TRBV7-8 with TRBJ1-4; 8 bases are shared with TRBD1. V shed 0 bases and J 8 bases; nucleotides not matched to a gene: 5. Germline-derived CDR1 and CDR2 are SGHVS and FQNEAQ. This CDR3 is 15 amino acids long. CDR3 amino acids: CASSLATGAEEKLFF. The CDR3 DNA reads as TGTGCCAGCAGCTTAGCGACAGGGGCCGAAGAAAAACTGTTTTTT.

This clonotype was observed a few times. This rearrangement joins TRBV7-6 to TRBJ1-2; a weak D match, TRBD1 (5 bases). The ends were cut back, 6 bases at V and 5 bases at J, with 13 bases in the middle. The germline V gene has CDR1 SGHVS and CDR2 FNYEAQ. CDR3 length equals 13 residues. This CDR3 reads CASRGMGLYGYTF. CDR3 nucleotides: TGTGCCAGCAGGGGCATGGGGCTATATGGCTACACCTTC.

This clonotype has only a few counts. The chain uses TRBV7-6 and TRBJ2-1; 16 bases map to TRBD2. Germline assignment: CDR1 SGHVS and CDR2 FNYEAQ. Trimming removed 2 bases from V and 9 bases from J; junction bases left unmatched: 13. The CDR3 consists of 19 residues. CDR3 amino acids: CASSLRTRGLAGGQGEQFF. Written as DNA, the CDR3 is TGTGCCAGCAGCTTACGGACCAGGGGACTAGCGGGGGGGCAGGGTGAGCAGTTCTTC.

The rearrangement joins TRBV12-3 or TRBV12-4 to TRBJ1-1; TRBD1 agrees at 12 bases. The CDR3 sequence is 17 residues long. With V trimmed by 3 bases and J by 0 bases, 5 bases remained unmatched. The CDR3 DNA reads as TGTGCCAGCAGTTTCAGGGACAGGGGGCTCCTGAACACTGAAGCTTTCTTT. It yields the protein CASSFRDRGLLNTEAFF.

The rearrangement joins TRBV6-2 or TRBV6-3 to TRBJ2-1; TRBD2 matches at 9 bases. Trimming took 2 bases from V and 7 from J; bases not matched to a gene: 9. This CDR3 is 16 amino acids long. Germline V gene lookup returns CDR1 MNHEY and CDR2 SVGEGT. The CDR3 sequence is CASSYLEASGANEQFF. CDR3 in DNA: TGTGCCAGCAGTTACCTCGAGGCTAGCGGGGCGAATGAGCAGTTCTTC.

The table lists this clonotype with a few counts. The J gene is TRBJ1-2, the V gene TRBV2, with D possibly matching TRBD1 (5 bases). Trimming pared 10 bases from V and 4 bases from J, leaving 19 bases between. The CDR3 contains 14 residues. The germline V gene encodes CDR1 SNHLY and CDR2 FYNNEI. The CDR3 spells CATTSGPFSYGYTF. In nucleotides, the CDR3 is TGTGCCACCACGTCGGGACCTTTCAGCTATGGCTACACCTTC.